The entry that follows covers one T cell receptor (beta chain) sequence. The data were taken from a study of blood T cell repertoires in COVID-19. Overall study context: The analysed material was cDNA or gDNA that came from T cells, B-cell-depleted T cells, or PBMCs.

Study members were between about 18 and 95 years old and lived in some 22 US regions. Recovery among Cohort 3 donors was established by two negative PCRs, clearance, or symptom resolution. Generated by immunoSEQ multiplex PCR, the TCRdb table keeps only in-frame clones and is missing some. Seen here are around 290,000 clones, more than 80% observed once, and the top ten hold more than 0.95%. Per the germline V gene, CDR1 is LNHDA and CDR2 is SQIVND (reference sequence). V lost 4 bases to trimming and J lost 0 bases, with 13 bases between them. This CDR3 comprises 15 residues. The sequence was collected from a woman in her twenties or thirties who had recovered from COVID-19. The chain recombines TRBV19 with TRBJ2-7; D perhaps matches TRBD2 (6 bases). Material for sequencing was PBMCs or T cells enriched from blood (not recorded which). CDR3 protein: CASSRAAGPSYEQYF. CDR3 DNA sequence: TGTGCCAGTAGTAGGGCGGCGGGACCCTCCTACGAGCAGTACTTC. Using reference TRBV19 and TRBJ2-7 for the parts outside the CDR3, the full variable domain is DGGITQSPKYLFRKEGQNVTLSCEQNLNHDAMYWYRQDPGQGLRLIYYSQIVNDFQKGDIAEGYSVSREKKESFPLTVTSAQKNPTAFYLCASSRAAGPSYEQYFGPGTRLTVT.